One and the same sample provided the 2 T cell receptor beta chains below, sequenced in a study of cytomegalovirus exposure and HLA in healthy donors (dated by TCRdb to about 2017). The library was prepared using the immunoSEQ multiplex PCR assay. For the multiplex PCR, a mixture combining 60 forward primers for TCR Vbeta segments and 13 reverse primers for TCR Jbeta segments was used. Drawn from immuneACCESS, this table holds only the in-frame rearrangements with V and J called that TCRdb kept. Clones are partly lost; checked studies trace under half to an unresolved V gene and leave the rest unexplained. This sample is represented by more than 100,000 clones; roughly 73% of them were singletons. 0.95% to 1.4% of the sample is in the top ten clones. Sequencing was done on a sample of PBMCs. The receptors were gathered from a male donor in good health and CMV-seronegative.

The J gene is TRBJ1-2, the V gene TRBV6-1; weak D call: TRBD1 (6 bases). Germline CDR1 and CDR2: MNHNS and SASEGT. Trimming took off 4 bases at V and 8 bases at J, with 17 bases between the two ends. The CDR3 runs to 14 residues. The CDR3 DNA follows: TGTGCCAGCAGTGGTGCTTACAGGGTAGGCGGCTACACCTTC. Amino acid sequence: CASSGAYRVGGYTF.

V and J are TRBV30 and TRBJ1-2; 9 bases are a match to TRBD1. The J segment lost 2 bases and the V segment lost 2 bases, leaving 12 bases of the junction unmatched. CDR3 length equals 17 residues. CDR1 GTSNPN and CDR2 SVGIG come from the germline V gene (reference sequence). This CDR3 is CAWSLRDRVLKNYGYTF. CDR3 DNA sequence: TGTGCCTGGAGTCTCCGGGACAGGGTTTTAAAGAACTATGGCTACACCTTC.